These 22 T cell receptor beta chains share one sample of origin, sequenced in a study of T-cell memory formation after mild COVID-19. MiXCR, run by TCRdb on the 5' RACE reads, gives a single entry per CDR3 protein. The sample lists around 110,000 distinct CDR3 sequences; around an eighth were seen once. The material sequenced was PBMCs or a T cell subset sorted from them (not recorded which). These receptors were obtained from an adult woman who had mild COVID-19 (a few samples of this study predate the infection). Cell type and time point are not known.

In this sample, this clonotype turned up many times. The J gene is TRBJ2-5, the V gene TRBV29-1; TRBD2 agrees at 8 bases. The CDR3 length is 14 residues. After removal of 4 bases from V and 5 bases from J, the junction contained 9 bases not matched to a gene. Germline values: CDR1 SQVTM, CDR2 ANQGSEA. CDR3 DNA: TGCAGCGTTGTGGATCGGGAGGGCAGGGAGACCCAGTACTTC. Translated: CSVVDREGRETQYF.

Only one count was recorded for this clonotype. The J gene is TRBJ2-4, the V gene TRBV7-9; 14 bases fit TRBD2. This CDR3 is 18 amino acids long. Germline V gene lookup returns CDR1 SEHNR and CDR2 FQNEAQ (reference sequence). Trimming at V came to 5 bases and at J to 1 base, leaving 7 bases not matched to a gene. The CDR3 DNA reads as TGTGCCAGCAGCCCGACTAGCGGGGGGGCCCGTGCCAAAAACATTCAGTACTTC. It encodes CASSPTSGGARAKNIQYF. The entire variable domain, with the rest obtained from reference TRBV7-9 and TRBJ2-4, is as follows: DTGVSQNPRHKITKRGQNVTFRCDPISEHNRLYWYRQTLGQGPEFLTYFQNEAQLEKSRLLSDRFSAERPKGSFSTLEIQRTEQGDSAMYLCASSPTSGGARAKNIQYFGAGTRLSVL.

In its sample, this clonotype was seen a few times. The V gene is TRBV12-5, the J gene TRBJ2-2; no reliable D call. CDR3 length equals 16 residues. Germline assignment: CDR1 LGHNT and CDR2 FRNRAP. Trimming pared 0 bases from V and 6 bases from J, leaving 14 bases between. The CDR3 reads CASGLVPSSQAGELFF. As DNA, the CDR3 is TGTGCTAGTGGTTTGGTACCAAGCAGTCAGGCCGGGGAGCTGTTTTTT. Full variable domain (missing parts from reference TRBV12-5 and TRBJ2-2): DARVTQTPRHKVTEMGQEVTMRCQPILGHNTVFWYRQTMMQGLELLAYFRNRAPLDDSGMPKDRFSAEMPDATLATLKIQPSEPRDSAVYFCASGLVPSSQAGELFFGEGSRLTVL.

This clonotype showed up just a few times. The chain joins TRBV5-6 to TRBJ2-5; 11 positions agree with TRBD1. Germline CDR1 SGHDT, CDR2 YYEEEE. V trimming: 4 bases; J trimming: 5 bases; junction bases outside the gene matches: 10. The CDR3 contains 16 residues. The chain's CDR3 is CASSSGQGAVRETQYF. DNA of the CDR3: TGTGCCAGCAGCAGCGGACAGGGGGCGGTCAGGGAGACCCAGTACTTC.

This clonotype was counted between two and nine times. The V gene is TRBV29-1, the J gene TRBJ1-2, with a weak D call TRBD1 (5 bases). Between the trimmed V and J ends, which lost 3 bases and 2 bases, there was a span of 10 bases. CDR1 and CDR2 (germline): SQVTM, ANQGSEA. The CDR3 sequence is 13 residues long. For the CDR3, the DNA is TGCAGCGTTGACGAGGGACCAAACTATGGCTACACCTTC. Its translation: CSVDEGPNYGYTF.

This clonotype was counted a few times. The chain recombines TRBV20-1 with TRBJ1-3, with D hard to call. V was clipped by 2 bases and J by 0 bases, with 8 bases between them. This CDR3 has 14 residues. Germline-derived CDR1 and CDR2 are DFQATT and SNEGSKA (reference sequence). The CDR3 sequence: CSARPSGSGNTIYF. The CDR3 coding sequence is TGCAGTGCTAGACCGTCGGGCTCTGGAAACACCATATATTTT.

Many counts were recorded for this clonotype. This chain links TRBV9 with TRBJ2-7; possible D gene TRBD1, 6 bases. Germline values: CDR1 SGDLS, CDR2 YYNGEE. V was clipped by 4 bases and J by 7 bases, with 12 bases between them. The CDR3 is 12 amino acids. The CDR3 loop is CASSHQGREQYF. The CDR3 DNA is TGTGCCAGCAGCCATCAGGGGCGGGAGCAGTACTTC.

The chain has TRBV19 and TRBJ1-2; TRBD1 matches at 7 bases. V shed 9 bases and J 2 bases; nucleotides not matched to a gene: 6. The germline CDR1 and CDR2 sequences are LNHDA and SQIVND (reference sequence). The CDR3 length is 13 residues. CDR3 nucleotide sequence: TGTGCCAGCAGGGACAGCTGGAACTATGGCTACACCTTC. This encodes CASRDSWNYGYTF.

This clonotype was counted at least ten times. The chain links TRBV7-3 to TRBJ2-2; D may be TRBD2 (5 bases). The germline gives CDR1 SGHTA, CDR2 FQGTGA. V lost 2 bases and J 2 bases, leaving 12 bases between the germline ends. The CDR3 is made up of 16 amino acids. The CDR3 DNA reads TGTGCCAGCAGCTTACGGCCGGGATTAAACACCGGGGAGCTGTTTTTT. It specifies CASSLRPGLNTGELFF.

This clonotype was detected a few times. This rearrangement joins TRBV5-6 to TRBJ1-2; D unclear. Germline CDR1 is SGHDT and CDR2 is YYEEEE. The CDR3 spans 14 residues. V gave up 0 bases and J gave up 5 bases, with 11 bases separating them. As DNA, the CDR3 is TGTGCCAGCAGCTTGGATCAGTTCCGGTATGGCTACACCTTC. Translated: CASSLDQFRYGYTF.

This clonotype was counted only a few times. The J gene is TRBJ2-7, the V gene TRBV27; 10 bases agree with TRBD2. Losses at the gene ends were 3 bases for V and 4 bases for J; bases not matched to a gene: 18. The CDR3 spans 19 residues. Germline values: CDR1 MNHEY, CDR2 SMNVEV (reference sequence). CDR3 nucleotides: TGTGCCAGCAGTTTTTCAACCTCACTACAGCGGGGGGGCGTGTACGAGCAGTACTTC. Its protein product is CASSFSTSLQRGGVYEQYF.

This chain uses TRBV29-1 with TRBJ2-7, with 7 bases identical to TRBD1. V gave up 5 bases and J gave up 2 bases; unmatched junction bases: 3. This CDR3 has 12 residues. Germline V lookup: CDR1 SQVTM, CDR2 ANQGSEA. CDR3 loop: CSVTGTAYEQYF. For the CDR3, the DNA is TGCAGCGTTACGGGGACAGCCTACGAGCAGTACTTC.

The chain joins TRBV7-9 to TRBJ1-1; possibly TRBD1 for D (5 bases). The CDR3 has 14 amino acids. V lost 5 bases and J lost 3, with 13 bases in between. Germline CDR1 and CDR2: SEHNR and FQNEAQ (reference sequence). In nucleotides, the CDR3 is TGTGCCAGCAGCAGCAGGGAGCGGGACACTGAAGCTTTCTTT. This gives the protein CASSSRERDTEAFF. Complete variable domain (other parts from reference TRBV7-9 and TRBJ1-1): DTGVSQNPRHKITKRGQNVTFRCDPISEHNRLYWYRQTLGQGPEFLTYFQNEAQLEKSRLLSDRFSAERPKGSFSTLEIQRTEQGDSAMYLCASSSRERDTEAFFGQGTRLTVV.

This clonotype was observed many times. The V gene is TRBV7-9, the J gene TRBJ2-4, with D unclear. CDR3 length: 14 residues. CDR1 and CDR2 (germline): SEHNR, FQNEAQ (reference sequence). Trimming removed 4 bases at V and 1 base at J, with 8 bases between. CDR3 DNA: TGTGCCAGCAGCTCCCCATTGGCCAAAAACATTCAGTACTTC. Translating gives CASSSPLAKNIQYF.

This chain uses TRBV2 with TRBJ2-2; TRBD1 is a possible D gene (5 bases). Trimming removed 2 bases from V and 1 base from J, with 14 bases in between. Germline values: CDR1 SNHLY, CDR2 FYNNEI. This CDR3 is 17 amino acids long. CDR3 nucleotides: TGTGCCAGCAGTGAATTCCTCGACAGCCTGAACACCGGGGAGCTGTTTTTT. Protein product: CASSEFLDSLNTGELFF. Using reference TRBV2 and TRBJ2-2 for the parts outside the CDR3, the full variable domain is EPEVTQTPSHQVTQMGQEVILRCVPISNHLYFYWYRQILGQKVEFLVSFYNNEISEKSEIFDDQFSVERPDGSNFTLKIRSTKLEDSAMYFCASSEFLDSLNTGELFFGEGSRLTVL.

The rearrangement joins TRBV15 to TRBJ2-2, with D unresolved. This CDR3 has 14 residues. CDR1 and CDR2 (germline): LNHNV, YYDKDF (reference sequence). V dropped 5 bases and J dropped 3 bases, with 10 bases sitting between them. The chain's CDR3 is CATSFFEHTGELFF. CDR3 bases: TGTGCCACCAGCTTTTTTGAACACACCGGGGAGCTGTTTTTT.

In its sample, this clonotype was seen many times. The rearrangement joins TRBV12-3 or TRBV12-4 to TRBJ2-1; D is uncertain. The CDR3 consists of 14 residues. Between the trimmed V and J ends, which lost 9 bases and 4 bases, there was a span of 16 bases. The CDR3 spells CASRALDPYNEQFF. The CDR3 bases are TGTGCCAGTCGGGCCCTCGACCCTTACAATGAGCAGTTCTTC.

There are many counts of this clonotype. The chain recombines TRBV7-2 with TRBJ2-1; TRBD2 aligns across 14 bases. CDR3 length: 18 amino acids. J was trimmed by 5 bases and V by 4 bases; bases with no gene match: 10. Germline values: CDR1 SGHTA, CDR2 FQGNSA. In DNA form, the CDR3 reads TGTGCCAGCAGCTGGGGACTAGCGGGAGTCCCCTTCGACAATGAGCAGTTCTTC. Translating it yields CASSWGLAGVPFDNEQFF. Complete variable domain (other parts from reference TRBV7-2 and TRBJ2-1): GAGVSQSPSNKVTEKGKDVELRCDPISGHTALYWYRQSLGQGLEFLIYFQGNSAPDKSGLPSDRFSAERTGGSVSTLTIQRTQQEDSAVYLCASSWGLAGVPFDNEQFFGPGTRLTVL.

This clonotype was seen a handful of times. The chain combines TRBV27 with TRBJ1-5, with D unclear. The CDR3 loop spans 14 amino acids. Germline V gene lookup returns CDR1 MNHEY and CDR2 SMNVEV (reference sequence). Trimming took 4 bases from V and 2 from J, leaving 9 bases between them. This chain's CDR3 is CASSSEMGNQPQHF. The CDR3, as DNA: TGTGCCAGCAGTTCCGAAATGGGCAATCAGCCCCAGCATTTT.

This clonotype was seen only a few times. The J gene is TRBJ1-2, the V gene TRBV29-1, with 8 bases identical to TRBD1. The V gene end was trimmed by 7 bases and the J gene end by 3 bases; junction bases not matched to a gene: 10. Germline values: CDR1 SQVTM, CDR2 ANQGSEA. The CDR3 consists of 14 residues. Here the CDR3 reads CSAATGEGDYGYTF. CDR3 DNA sequence: TGCAGCGCCGCGACAGGGGAGGGGGACTATGGCTACACCTTC.

This clonotype was picked up many times. The chain combines TRBV6-5 with TRBJ2-7; 8 nucleotides agree with TRBD2. In germline, CDR1 is MNHEY, CDR2 SVGAGI. The CDR3 extends over 15 amino acids. With 5 bases clipped from V and 0 bases from J, the junction kept 6 bases outside the gene matches. DNA of the CDR3: TGTGCCAGCAGTCCCTTAAGCGGGGGCTCCTACGAGCAGTACTTC. Its protein product is CASSPLSGGSYEQYF.

This chain links TRBV12-3 or TRBV12-4 with TRBJ2-1; TRBD2 matches at 11 bases. J gave up 3 bases and V 6 bases, and 4 bases lay outside the gene matches. The CDR3 consists of 15 residues. The CDR3 bases are TGTGCCAGCAGCCCTCTAGCGGGGGGCTACAATGAGCAGTTCTTC. Protein product: CASSPLAGGYNEQFF.